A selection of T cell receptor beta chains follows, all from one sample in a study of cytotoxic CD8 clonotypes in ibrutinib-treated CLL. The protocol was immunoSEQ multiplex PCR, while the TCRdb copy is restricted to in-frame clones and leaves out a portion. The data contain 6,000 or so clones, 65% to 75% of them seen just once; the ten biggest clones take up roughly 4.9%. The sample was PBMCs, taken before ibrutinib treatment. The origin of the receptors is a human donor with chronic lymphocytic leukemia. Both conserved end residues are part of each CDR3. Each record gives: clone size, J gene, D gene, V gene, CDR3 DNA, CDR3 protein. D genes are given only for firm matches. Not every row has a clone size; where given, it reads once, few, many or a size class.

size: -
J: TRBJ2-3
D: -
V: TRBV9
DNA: TGTGCCAGCAGCGTAGCCCGCGGATCTCGGGATACGCAGTATTTT
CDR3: CASSVARGSRDTQYF

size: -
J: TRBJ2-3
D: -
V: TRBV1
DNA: TGCACCAGCAGCCAAGAGGGGACTAGGGGGTTCACAGATACGCAGTATTTT
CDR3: CTSSQEGTRGFTDTQYF

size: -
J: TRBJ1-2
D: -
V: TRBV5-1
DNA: TGCGCCAGCAGTTCCGGGACTTTTAGCCTCTATGGCTACACCTTC
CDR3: CASSSGTFSLYGYTF

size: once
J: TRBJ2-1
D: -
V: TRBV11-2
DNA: TGTGCCAGCAGCTCCCAGGGTCTAGGGTTTTACAATGAGCAGTTCTTC
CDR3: CASSSQGLGFYNEQFF

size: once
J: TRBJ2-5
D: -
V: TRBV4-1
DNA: TGCGCCAGCAGCCGAGATAGGGCGGAGATCCAAGAGACCCAGTACTTC
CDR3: CASSRDRAEIQETQYF

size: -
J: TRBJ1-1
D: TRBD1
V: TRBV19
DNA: TGTGCCAGTAGTATAGGACAGGGACGGAACACTGAAGCTTTCTTT
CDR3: CASSIGQGRNTEAFF

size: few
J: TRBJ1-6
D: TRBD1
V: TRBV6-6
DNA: TGTGCCAGCGCGGGACAGACTAATTCACCCCTCCACTTT
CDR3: CASAGQTNSPLHF

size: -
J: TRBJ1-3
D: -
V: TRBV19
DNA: TGTGCCAGTAGTATAATCGGAGGAACAGGAAGTTCTGGAAACACCATATATTTT
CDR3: CASSIIGGTGSSGNTIYF

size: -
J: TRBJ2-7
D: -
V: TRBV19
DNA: TGTGCCAGTAGTATTCCGGGCGTGTACGAGCAGTACTTC
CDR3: CASSIPGVYEQYF

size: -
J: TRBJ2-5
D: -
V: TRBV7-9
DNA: TGTGCCAGCAGCTTAGGTGAGGGTGGCATCCAAGAGACCCAGTACTTC
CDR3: CASSLGEGGIQETQYF

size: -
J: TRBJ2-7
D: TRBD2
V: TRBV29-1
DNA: TGCAGCGTTGAAATGACTAGCGGGCTTTCCTACGAGCAGTACTTC
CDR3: CSVEMTSGLSYEQYF

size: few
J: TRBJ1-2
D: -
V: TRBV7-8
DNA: TGTGCCAGCAGCCTAACGGCGGGAGTAGGGGGCTATGGCTACACCTTC
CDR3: CASSLTAGVGGYGYTF

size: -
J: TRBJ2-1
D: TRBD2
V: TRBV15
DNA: TGTGCCACCAGCAGAGCTTGGCGGGAGGTGTACAATGAGCAGTTCTTC
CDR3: CATSRAWREVYNEQFF

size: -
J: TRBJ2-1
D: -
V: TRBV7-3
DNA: TGTGCCAGCAGCTTCCAATCTGGGGGTGAGCAGTTCTTC
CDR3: CASSFQSGGEQFF

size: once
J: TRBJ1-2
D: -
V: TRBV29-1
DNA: TGCAGCGTGCAAGACTCAGCCACAACTAACTATGGCTACACCTTC
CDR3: CSVQDSATTNYGYTF

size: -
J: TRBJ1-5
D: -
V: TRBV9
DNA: TGTGCCAGCAGTCCTGGACAGCGTAGCAATCAGCCCCAGCATTTT
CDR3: CASSPGQRSNQPQHF

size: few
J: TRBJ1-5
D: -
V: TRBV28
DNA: TGTGCCATGTCGGGACCATCGGTCTTCCAGCCCCAGCATTTT
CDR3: CAMSGPSVFQPQHF

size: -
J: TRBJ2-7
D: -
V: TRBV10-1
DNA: TGCGCCAGCAGTGAGAGGCCGGAACCTAGCTACGAGCAGTACTTC
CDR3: CASSERPEPSYEQYF

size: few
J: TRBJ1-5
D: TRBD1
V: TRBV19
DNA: TGTGCCAGGGAGCCGGGACAGGGGCATCAGCCCCAGCATTTT
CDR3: CAREPGQGHQPQHF

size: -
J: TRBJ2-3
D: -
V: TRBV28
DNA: TGTGCCAGCAGCTCCCCAGGAGGACTTTCAGATACGCAGTATTTT
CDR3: CASSSPGGLSDTQYF

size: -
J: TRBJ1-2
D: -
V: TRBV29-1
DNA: TGCAGCGTTGAAGCGCCCGGGGTCGACAGAGGCTATGGCTACACCTTC
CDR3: CSVEAPGVDRGYGYTF

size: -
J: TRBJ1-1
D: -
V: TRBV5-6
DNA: TGTGCCAGCAGCCCTTTTCACATCGACGGACGTTTGAACACTGAAGCTTTCTTT
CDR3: CASSPFHIDGRLNTEAFF

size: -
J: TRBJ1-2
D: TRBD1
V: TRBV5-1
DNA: TGCGCCAGCAGCTTGGCTCAGGACAGGGTGAAAGGCTACACCTTC
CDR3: CASSLAQDRVKGYTF

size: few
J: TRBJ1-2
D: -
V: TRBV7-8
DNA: TGTGCCAGCAGCCTCAACGGAATCTATGGCTACACCTTC
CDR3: CASSLNGIYGYTF

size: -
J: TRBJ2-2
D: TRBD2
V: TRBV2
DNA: TGTGCCAGCTCCCTAGCGGGAGTCGACACCGGGGAGCTGTTTTTT
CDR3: CASSLAGVDTGELFF

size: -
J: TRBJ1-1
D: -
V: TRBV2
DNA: TGTGCCAGCACCCTCAGGGGTGAAGCTTTCTTT
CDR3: CASTLRGEAFF

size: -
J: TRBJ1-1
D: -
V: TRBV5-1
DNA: TGCGCCAGCAGGTATCAGGACCGGAACACTGAAGCTTTCTTT
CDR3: CASRYQDRNTEAFF

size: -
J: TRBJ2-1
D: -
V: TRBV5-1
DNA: TGCGCCAGCAGCTTGTGGGGGAATGAGCAGTTCTTC
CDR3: CASSLWGNEQFF

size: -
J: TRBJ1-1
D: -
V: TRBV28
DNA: TGTGCCAGCAGTTTTCCTCAGGACGGAAAAGCTTTCTTT
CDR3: CASSFPQDGKAFF

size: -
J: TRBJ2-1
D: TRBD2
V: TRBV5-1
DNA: TGCGCCAGCAGCTTGGACGCTAGCGGATGGATCGGGGATGAGCAGTTCTTC
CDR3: CASSLDASGWIGDEQFF

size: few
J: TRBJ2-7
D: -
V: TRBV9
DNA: TGTGCCAGCAGCGTAGATCCAGGGGGGAGTGCGAGAGTCGACGAGCAGTACTTC
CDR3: CASSVDPGGSARVDEQYF

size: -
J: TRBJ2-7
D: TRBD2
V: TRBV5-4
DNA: TGTGCCAGCAGCGAAGCGGGAGGGCTCCGTGGCGAGCAGTACTTC
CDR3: CASSEAGGLRGEQYF

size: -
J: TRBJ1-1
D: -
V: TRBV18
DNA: TGTGCCAGCTCCCCGACGGAGGGGCTTGGGTTCTTT
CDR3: CASSPTEGLGFF

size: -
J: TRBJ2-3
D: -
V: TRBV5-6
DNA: TGTGCCAGCAGCTTGGGACATTGGACCGATACGCAGTATTTT
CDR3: CASSLGHWTDTQYF

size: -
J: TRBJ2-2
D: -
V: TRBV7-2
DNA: TGTGCCAGCAGCCGCCCGTCAGACAGGCCCCATGGCACCGGGGAGCTGTTTTTT
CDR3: CASSRPSDRPHGTGELFF

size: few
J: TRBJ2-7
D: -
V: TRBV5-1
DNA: TGCGCCAGCAGCTTGCAGGGGTTCTCCTACGAGCAGTACTTC
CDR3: CASSLQGFSYEQYF

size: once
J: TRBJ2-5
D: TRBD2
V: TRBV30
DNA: TGTGCCATTAGCGGGAGTTCTGGGGAGACCCAGTACTTC
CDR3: CAISGSSGETQYF

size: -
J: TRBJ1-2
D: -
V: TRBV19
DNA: TGTGCCAGTAGTAGGGGATCGGGTGGCTACACCTTC
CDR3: CASSRGSGGYTF

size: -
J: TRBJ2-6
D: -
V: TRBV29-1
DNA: TGCAGCGTGAACAGGGCCGGGGCCAACGTCCTGACTTTC
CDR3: CSVNRAGANVLTF

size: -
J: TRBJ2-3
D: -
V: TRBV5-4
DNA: TGTGCCAGCAGCTTGGGGGGGGACCCAGATACGCAGTATTTT
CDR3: CASSLGGDPDTQYF

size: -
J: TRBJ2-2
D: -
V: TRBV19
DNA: TGTGCCAGTAGTATAAGGACTCTTACCACCGGGGAGCTGTTTTTT
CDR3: CASSIRTLTTGELFF

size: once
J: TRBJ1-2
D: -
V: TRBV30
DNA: TGTGCCTGGAACTCCCGGACAGCGGGATTCTATGGCTACACCTTC
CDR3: CAWNSRTAGFYGYTF

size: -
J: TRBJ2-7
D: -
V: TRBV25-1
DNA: TGTGCCAGCAGTGAATTTAACTACTACGAGCAGTACTTC
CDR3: CASSEFNYYEQYF

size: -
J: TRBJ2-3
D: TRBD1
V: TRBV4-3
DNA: TGCGCCAGCAGCCAAGCCCTCGGACAGGGGGCAGATACGCAGTATTTT
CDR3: CASSQALGQGADTQYF

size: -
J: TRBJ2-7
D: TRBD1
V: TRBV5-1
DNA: TGCGCCAGCAGCTCCATGGGGACAGGGGGCCACGAGCAGTACTTC
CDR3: CASSSMGTGGHEQYF

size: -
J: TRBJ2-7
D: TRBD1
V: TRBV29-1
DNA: TGCAGCGTTGAAGGCCGACAGGGGGCGCGTACCTACGAGCAGTACTTC
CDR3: CSVEGRQGARTYEQYF

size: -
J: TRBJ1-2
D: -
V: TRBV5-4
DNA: TGTGCCAGCAGCTTACAGACCATAGCTAACTATGGCTACACCTTC
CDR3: CASSLQTIANYGYTF

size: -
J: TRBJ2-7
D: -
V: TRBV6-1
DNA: TGTGCCAGCAGTGATACCAACGGGCACTTC
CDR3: CASSDTNGHF

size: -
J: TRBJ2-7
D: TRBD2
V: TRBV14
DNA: TGTGCCAGCAGCCAAGGGGTACTAGCGGGAGGGACTTACGAGCAGTACTTC
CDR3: CASSQGVLAGGTYEQYF

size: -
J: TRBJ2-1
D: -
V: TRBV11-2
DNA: TGTGCCAGCACTTTCGGGACTTGGGTGTCCGATGAGCAGTTCTTC
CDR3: CASTFGTWVSDEQFF